The 26 T cell receptor beta chains reported below all come from one sample, sequenced in a study of T cell repertoires in cytomegalovirus infection. These TCRs' antigens remain unknown. TCRdb reanalysed the reads using MiXCR and keeps one entry per CDR3 protein. There are some 940,000 distinct CDR3 sequences in the sample; roughly 31% occur only once, and 11% to 15% lies in the top ten. This specimen consisted of cultured CD8+ T cells from PBMCs, obtained from culture after CMV antigen stimulation. Receptors originate from a human donor in good health (CMV status not recorded). Some clones in this sample may be carry-over from other donors' samples.

This clonotype was picked up a small number of times. The chain is built from TRBV5-6 and TRBJ2-1, with a tentative D call TRBD2 (6 bases). Germline V gene lookup returns CDR1 SGHDT and CDR2 YYEEEE. V lost 2 bases, J lost 7 bases, and 16 bases lay in between. This CDR3 region has 15 residues. The CDR3 region is CASSFWGLPGNEQFF. CDR3 nucleotide sequence: TGTGCCAGCAGCTTCTGGGGACTCCCAGGGAATGAGCAGTTCTTC.

This sequence joins TRBV5-6 and TRBJ2-3, with D uncertain. V dropped 0 bases and J dropped 2 bases, with 13 bases sitting between them. The germline V gene encodes CDR1 SGHDT and CDR2 YYEEEE. The CDR3 consists of 16 residues. The CDR3, as DNA: TGTGCCAGCAGCTTGGCCTCCAGCTATGCCACAGATACGCAGTATTTT. This gives the protein CASSLASSYATDTQYF.

The gene calls are TRBV27 and TRBJ1-3; D remains unclear. Trimming stripped 5 bases from V and 0 bases from J, with 14 bases between. CDR3 length equals 16 residues. Germline V lookup: CDR1 MNHEY, CDR2 SMNVEV (reference sequence). CDR3 coding DNA: TGTGCCAGCAGTGTAGGTAGCCCGAGCTCTGGAAACACCATATATTTT. Protein product: CASSVGSPSSGNTIYF.

Only a few counts were recorded for this clonotype. V is TRBV6-6 and J is TRBJ1-1; TRBD1 matches at 8 bases. With V trimmed by 4 bases and J by 6 bases, 10 bases remained unmatched. Germline V gene data show CDR1 as MNHNY and CDR2 as SVGAGI (reference sequence). The CDR3 totals 15 residues. The CDR3 region is CASSFQGAGRPEAFF. The DNA for the CDR3 is TGTGCCAGCAGTTTTCAGGGGGCAGGCCGACCTGAAGCTTTCTTT.

The chain carries TRBV24-1 and TRBJ2-1; TRBD1 matches at 7 bases. The germline V gene has CDR1 KGHDR and CDR2 SFDVKD. There are 15 residues in the CDR3. With V trimmed by 3 bases and J by 9 bases, 10 bases remained unmatched. The CDR3 sequence is CATSDVSQGQGEQFF. The CDR3 region has the DNA TGTGCCACCAGTGATGTATCACAGGGGCAGGGTGAGCAGTTCTTC.

This clonotype has a handful of counts. The CDR3 bases are TGTGCCAGCACCGAACATTATCCCAACTATGGCTACACCTTC. This sequence encodes CASTEHYPNYGYTF. The chain links TRBV27 to TRBJ1-2; D ambiguous. The CDR3 is 14 amino acids. The ends were cut back, 7 bases at V and 2 bases at J, with 14 bases in the middle. CDR1 and CDR2 from the germline V gene are MNHEY and SMNVEV (reference sequence).

This clonotype was seen ten or more times. This chain joins TRBV7-2 and TRBJ2-1; 8 bases line up with TRBD1. The CDR3 has 16 amino acids. The junction had 8 bases not matched to a gene; V was cut back by 5 bases and J by 2 bases. CDR1 is SGHTA, CDR2 FQGNSA, per germline. The CDR3 sequence is CASSLGQGNPYNEQFF. CDR3 nucleotides: TGTGCCAGCAGCCTTGGACAGGGAAATCCCTACAATGAGCAGTTCTTC.

This chain connects TRBV29-1 to TRBJ1-2; possibly TRBD1 for D (6 bases). Germline V gene sequence: CDR1 SQVTM, CDR2 ANQGSEA. Trimming stripped 6 bases from V and 4 bases from J, with 15 bases between. The length of the CDR3 is 13 residues. The CDR3 nucleotides are TGCAGCGTCCCCTTCGGGGGGCTCTATGGCTACACCTTC. Translating it yields CSVPFGGLYGYTF. Filled out from reference TRBV29-1 and TRBJ1-2, the complete variable domain reads SAVISQKPSRDICQRGTSLTIQCQVDSQVTMMFWYRQQPGQSLTLIATANQGSEATYESGFVIDKFPISRPNLTFSTLTVSNMSPEDSSIYLCSVPFGGLYGYTFGSGTRLTVV.

This clonotype was seen at least ten times. The chain has TRBV7-2 and TRBJ2-1, with D possibly being TRBD1 (6 bases). Germline V CDR1 and CDR2: SGHTA, FQGNSA. V lost 3 bases, J lost 2 bases, and 11 bases lay in between. This CDR3 region has 15 residues. CDR3 amino acids: CASSFTGNPYNEQFF. CDR3 bases: TGTGCCAGCAGCTTTACAGGGAATCCCTACAATGAGCAGTTCTTC.

The count of this clonotype is one. The chain is built from TRBV9 and TRBJ2-1, with 9 bases matching TRBD2. CDR3 length: 16 amino acids. The germline CDR1 and CDR2 sequences are SGDLS and YYNGEE. Trimming cost V 3 bases and J 9 bases; bases outside gene matches: 13. This chain's CDR3 is CASSGFSGGGGGEQFF. The CDR3 nucleotides read TGTGCCAGCAGCGGGTTTAGCGGGGGCGGGGGAGGTGAGCAGTTCTTC.

The genes are TRBV2 and TRBJ2-5, with 11 bases aligning to TRBD2. Looked up from germline, CDR1 is SNHLY and CDR2 is FYNNEI. The CDR3 loop spans 18 amino acids. V dropped 1 base and J dropped 4; count of bases not matched to a gene: 11. The CDR3 nucleotides are TGTGCCAGCAGTGAAGTGACCGAGACTAGCGGGGACCTAGAGACCCAGTACTTC. Encoded protein: CASSEVTETSGDLETQYF. The whole variable domain, filled in from reference TRBV2 and TRBJ2-5, reads EPEVTQTPSHQVTQMGQEVILRCVPISNHLYFYWYRQILGQKVEFLVSFYNNEISEKSEIFDDQFSVERPDGSNFTLKIRSTKLEDSAMYFCASSEVTETSGDLETQYFGPGTRLLVL.

CDR3 sequence reads: CASSQEYGGGFGGYTF. DNA for the CDR3: TGTGCCAGCAGCCAAGAGTACGGGGGGGGATTCGGAGGCTACACCTTC. The V and J genes are TRBV4-2 and TRBJ1-2; tentatively, D is TRBD1 (5 bases). Germline loops: CDR1 LGHNA, CDR2 YNFKEQ. The V and J ends lost 0 bases and 8 bases respectively, with 19 bases between them. This CDR3 has 16 residues.

This clonotype was found a few times. This sequence joins TRBV7-9 and TRBJ2-5, with TRBD1 matching over 11 bases. CDR1 and CDR2 from the germline V gene are SEHNR and FQNEAQ (reference sequence). V lost 4 bases and J lost 1; bases outside the gene matches: 5. The CDR3 length is 16 residues. Written as DNA, the CDR3 is TGTGCCAGCAGCTCCACCGGGACAGGGGGCCAAGAGACCCAGTACTTC. Protein product: CASSSTGTGGQETQYF. The variable domain in full, with the rest retrieved from reference TRBV7-9 and TRBJ2-5, is DTGVSQNPRHKITKRGQNVTFRCDPISEHNRLYWYRQTLGQGPEFLTYFQNEAQLEKSRLLSDRFSAERPKGSFSTLEIQRTEQGDSAMYLCASSSTGTGGQETQYFGPGTRLLVL.

V gene TRBV29-1 combines with J gene TRBJ2-7; tentative D call: TRBD2 (6 bases). Germline CDR1 is SQVTM and CDR2 is ANQGSEA. V dropped 2 bases and J dropped 5 bases, with 25 bases sitting between them. The CDR3 is 17 residues long. DNA of the CDR3: TGCAGCGTTGAACGAGAAGGGGCGGACGGACGGGGGAACGAGCAGTACTTC. This encodes CSVEREGADGRGNEQYF.

This clonotype was counted between two and nine times. This chain connects TRBV4-1 to TRBJ1-1, with 10 bases that match TRBD1. The J segment lost 6 bases and the V segment lost 4 bases, leaving 5 bases of the junction unmatched. Germline V gene sequence: CDR1 MGHRA, CDR2 YSYEKL. This CDR3 is built from 14 residues. The DNA for the CDR3 is TGCGCCAGCAGCCCGGGACAGGGGAGGGCTGAAGCTTTCTTT. It is translated as CASSPGQGRAEAFF.

This clonotype was detected once. The rearrangement links TRBV6-6 to TRBJ2-1; D is perhaps TRBD1 (7 bases). With 6 bases removed from V and 7 bases from J, the gap between germline ends came to 19 bases. The CDR3 totals 15 residues. Germline V CDR1 and CDR2: MNHNY, SVGAGI (reference sequence). Here the CDR3 reads CASSPRRGLWNEQFF. CDR3 in DNA: TGTGCCAGCAGCCCTCGGAGGGGGCTTTGGAATGAGCAGTTCTTC.

The chain recombines TRBV25-1 with TRBJ1-6; D may be TRBD1 (5 bases). Germline V gene sequence: CDR1 MGHDK, CDR2 SYGVNS. The CDR3 covers 15 residues. Trimming pared 4 bases from V and 8 bases from J, leaving 15 bases between. CDR3 nucleotide sequence: TGTGCCAGCAGTGTTAGGGGTGCCCCAGATTCACCCCTCCACTTT. Translated: CASSVRGAPDSPLHF.

As concerns this clonotype: At one end the junction does not follow the germline gene, possibly because of a read error. V is TRBV27 and J is TRBJ1-1; unclear D gene. Germline CDR1 MNHEY, CDR2 SMNVEV (reference sequence). The CDR3 has 14 amino acids. The CDR3 nucleotides read TGTGCCAGCAGGTTATTCTCAGGACGAACTGAAGCTTTCTTT. Encoded protein: CASRLFSGRTEAFF.

The rearrangement uses TRBV10-3 and TRBJ2-3; D possibly corresponds to TRBD2 (5 bases). V shed 6 bases and J shed 5 bases, with 18 bases lying between them. From germline, CDR1 is ENHRY and CDR2 SYGVKD. The CDR3 covers 15 residues. CDR3 nucleotide sequence: TGTGCCATCAGAACTAAAAGAGTGGAGGAAGATACGCAGTATTTT. This gives the protein CAIRTKRVEEDTQYF.

This clonotype has just a few counts. The V gene is TRBV19, the J gene TRBJ2-7, with no clear D. This CDR3 is built from 13 residues. V dropped 6 bases and J dropped 4 bases, with 13 bases sitting between them. The germline gives CDR1 LNHDA, CDR2 SQIVND (reference sequence). The CDR3 reads CASSLGWGYEQYV. In DNA, the CDR3 is TGTGCCAGTAGCCTCGGTTGGGGATACGAGCAGTACGTC.

This clonotype was observed a handful of times. The chain carries TRBV7-9 and TRBJ1-1, with 7 bases that match TRBD1. The CDR3 is 12 amino acids. Germline trimming cut 6 bases from V and 7 bases from J; bases unmatched to any gene: 5. The germline gives CDR1 SEHNR, CDR2 FQNEAQ (reference sequence). For the CDR3, the DNA is TGTGCCAGCAGTTACGGACAGGTTGAAGCTTTCTTT. Translation: CASSYGQVEAFF.

In DNA form, the CDR3 reads TGTGCCAGCAGCTTACTTAGCGGGGGGGCTGTGACCGGGGAGCTGTTTTTT. This sequence encodes CASSLLSGGAVTGELFF. The gene calls are TRBV5-4 and TRBJ2-2; 11 bases are shared with TRBD2. J gave up 5 bases and V 2 bases, and 8 bases lay outside the gene matches. Germline loops: CDR1 SGHNT, CDR2 YYREEE (reference sequence). This CDR3 spans 17 amino acids.

The chain carries TRBV11-2 and TRBJ2-4; D is possibly TRBD2 (6 bases). CDR3 length: 16 residues. The V gene's germline CDR1 is SGHAT and CDR2 FQNNGV. V was shortened by 1 base and J by 1 base, with 11 bases between the two germline ends. The CDR3: CASSLGQEGAKNIQYF. Written as DNA, the CDR3 is TGTGCCAGCAGCTTAGGTCAGGAGGGTGCCAAAAACATTCAGTACTTC.

In its sample, this clonotype was seen once. A much larger clone is a single base away; this may be a read error. The chain joins TRBV7-2 to TRBJ1-2, with 7 bases aligning to TRBD1. CDR1 SGHTA and CDR2 FQGNSA come from the germline V gene. The CDR3 extends over 12 amino acids. The CDR3, as DNA: TGTGTCAGCAGCAAGACAGGGAGTGGCTACACCTTC. This encodes CVSSKTGSGYTF.

Concerning this clonotype itself: Germline is not matched at one junction end, which may reflect a read error. This sequence joins TRBV7-6 and TRBJ2-7, with 8 bases that match TRBD1. Looked up from germline, CDR1 is SGHVS and CDR2 is FNYEAQ. This CDR3 is built from 17 residues. The CDR3 DNA follows: TGTGTCAGCAGCCCCCCCCCGGGACAGGCAAATTTCTACGAGCAGTACTTC. It yields the protein CVSSPPPGQANFYEQYF.

Points on this clonotype: This may stem from a read error, because a much larger clone lies one nucleotide away. The V gene is TRBV11-2, the J gene TRBJ2-7; D is ambiguous. The CDR3 has 13 residues. Germline CDR1 reads SGHAT; CDR2 reads FQNNGV. CDR3 bases: TGTGCCAGCAGCTTAGATCCCTCCTACGAGCGGTACTTC. Its protein product is CASSLDPSYERYF.